One sample yielded the 19 T cell receptor beta chains listed below, sequenced in a study of beta chain features in type 1 diabetes. Study results and limitations: Moderate yet significant TCRB CDR3 shortening was seen in Type 1 diabetes patients in all four CD4+ subsets.

Reverse transcription of all isolated RNA meant that expressed TCRB transcripts were sequenced. Profiled with immunoSEQ multiplex PCR; TCRdb holds only in-frame clones, not every one. The table records a few hundred thousand clones, 15% of them present only once. What these receptors recognize is not known. The source material was naive CD4+ T cells from blood. The source is a man between 18 and 35 years old with type 1 diabetes.

This chain uses TRBV30 with TRBJ1-5, with a weak D call TRBD1 (6 bases). From germline, CDR1 is GTSNPN and CDR2 SVGIG (reference sequence). Trimming pared 0 bases from V and 0 bases from J, leaving 12 bases between. The CDR3 consists of 16 residues. The CDR3 sequence is CAWSVPGTHSNQPQHF. CDR3 nucleotide sequence: TGTGCCTGGAGTGTTCCGGGGACACATAGCAATCAGCCCCAGCATTTT.

The table lists this clone with a few counts. The chain is built from TRBV9 and TRBJ1-6; D not certain. The CDR3 runs 12 residues. Germline CDR1 is SGDLS and CDR2 is YYNGEE. Trimming pared 3 bases from V and 12 bases from J, leaving 10 bases between. CDR3 protein: CASSAVGGPLHF. The CDR3 DNA follows: TGTGCCAGCAGCGCTGTCGGCGGACCCCTCCACTTT.

This chain joins TRBV30 and TRBJ2-1, with 11 bases that match TRBD2. The germline V gene encodes CDR1 GTSNPN and CDR2 SVGIG (reference sequence). V lost 0 bases and J lost 12; bases outside the gene matches: 10. CDR3 length: 15 residues. CDR3 DNA: TGTGCCTGGAGTGTACTAGCGGGAGTGGTGTACGCGCAGTTCTTC. Translation: CAWSVLAGVVYAQFF.

The rearrangement joins TRBV4-1 to TRBJ2-7; TRBD2 might be the D (6 bases). The CDR3 is 16 amino acids. Looked up from germline, CDR1 is MGHRA and CDR2 is YSYEKL. V shed 1 base and J shed 1 base, with 14 bases lying between them. The DNA for the CDR3 is TGCGCCAGCAGCCAAGGGCTAGCGTTTAGGTCCTACGAGCAGTACTTC. Translation gives CASSQGLAFRSYEQYF.

This clone has more than one count but fewer than ten. This rearrangement joins TRBV16 to TRBJ2-1; possible D gene TRBD2, 5 bases. CDR3 length equals 14 residues. Between the trimmed V and J ends, which lost 4 bases and 2 bases, there was a span of 9 bases. The germline V gene has CDR1 KGHSY and CDR2 FQNENV. CDR3 residues: CASSPGLAYNEQFF. CDR3 in DNA: TGTGCCAGCAGCCCCGGACTGGCCTACAATGAGCAGTTCTTC.

This chain uses TRBV30 with TRBJ1-5; TRBD1 aligns across 11 bases. Germline V gene sequence: CDR1 GTSNPN, CDR2 SVGIG (reference sequence). V lost 1 base, J lost 6 bases, and 2 bases stayed unmatched. This CDR3 region has 14 residues. CDR3 bases: TGTGCCTGGAGTGGGGGACAGGGGGTTCAGCCCCAGCATTTT. This translates into CAWSGGQGVQPQHF.

This clone came up a few times. The chain has TRBV30 and TRBJ1-1; D gene uncertain. The CDR3 is 13 amino acids. Germline V gene data show CDR1 as GTSNPN and CDR2 as SVGIG (reference sequence). V was cut by 2 bases and J by 5 bases, with 12 bases left in between. The CDR3 region is CAWSTRGGTEAFF. Here the CDR3 DNA reads TGTGCCTGGAGTACCAGAGGAGGAACTGAAGCTTTCTTT.

The rearrangement links TRBV7-2 to TRBJ2-3, with a tentative D call TRBD2 (6 bases). The length of the CDR3 is 13 residues. CDR1 SGHTA and CDR2 FQGNSA come from the germline V gene. V gave up 2 bases and J gave up 7 bases, with 10 bases separating them. CDR3 in DNA: TGTGCCAGCAGCTTACCGGGAGCGAATACGCAGTATTTT. It codes for CASSLPGANTQYF.

The V gene is TRBV4-1, the J gene TRBJ2-1; TRBD2 matches at 10 bases. Per the germline V gene, CDR1 is MGHRA and CDR2 is YSYEKL. J gave up 1 base and V 8 bases, and 5 bases lay outside the gene matches. The CDR3 runs to 15 residues. The CDR3 DNA reads TGCGCCAGCCAGCGGGGGGGTTCGTCCTACAATGAGCAGTTCTTC. Residues: CASQRGGSSYNEQFF.

Only a few counts were recorded for this clone. This chain joins TRBV6-6 and TRBJ1-3; 10 bases line up with TRBD1. The CDR3 runs to 15 residues. J lost 2 bases, V lost 9 bases, and 7 bases had no gene match. The V gene's germline CDR1 is MNHNY and CDR2 SVGAGI (reference sequence). The CDR3 here is CASLWGTGAGNTIYF. CDR3 sequence (DNA): TGTGCCAGTCTATGGGGGACAGGGGCTGGAAACACCATATATTTT.

This clone was found a few times. Additional DNA sequences in this sample encode the identical CDR3. The genes are TRBV18 and TRBJ2-7; 7 bases map to TRBD1. J gave up 4 bases and V 1 base, and 4 bases lay outside the gene matches. Germline V gene data show CDR1 as KGHSH and CDR2 as LQKENI. The CDR3 has 14 residues. The CDR3 reads CASSPHRDSYEQYF. CDR3 DNA sequence: TGTGCCAGCTCACCACACCGGGACAGTTACGAGCAGTACTTC.

This chain uses TRBV29-1 with TRBJ2-1; 10 nucleotides align to TRBD2. This CDR3 contains 16 residues. CDR1 is SQVTM and CDR2 is ANQGSEA in the germline V gene. Trimming removed 3 bases from V and 0 bases from J; junction bases left unmatched: 5. CDR3 residues: CSVDRLAGVSYNEQFF. The CDR3 coding sequence is TGCAGCGTTGATCGGCTAGCGGGAGTCTCCTACAATGAGCAGTTCTTC.

DNA for the CDR3: TGTGCCAGCAGCGCATCAGGGGTAAGCTCCTACAATGAGCAGTTCTTC. It codes for CASSASGVSSYNEQFF. The chain joins TRBV9 to TRBJ2-1; D is perhaps TRBD1 (6 bases). Deletions cut 3 bases from V and 0 bases from J, with 13 bases between. The CDR3 totals 16 residues. The germline V gene encodes CDR1 SGDLS and CDR2 YYNGEE.

Points on this clone: The CDR3 ends on some other residue instead of the conserved phenylalanine or tryptophan, so this is likely a read error. Because the CDR3's place on the DNA is in doubt, the DNA is left out and the CDR3 is given as listed by TCRdb. This CDR3 is CAWNASGQGARL. The chain combines TRBV30 with TRBJ1-6; the table assigns TRBD1, which was not confirmed against the DNA. The CDR3 is 12 residues long, ends included. Germline V gives CDR1 GTSNPN, CDR2 SVGIG (reference sequence).

This clone was found a few times. The chain links TRBV29-1 to TRBJ2-6, with 7 bases identical to TRBD1. J was trimmed by 0 bases and V by 4 bases; bases with no gene match: 3. This CDR3 has 15 residues. CDR1 and CDR2 (germline): SQVTM, ANQGSEA. CDR3 nucleotides: TGCAGCGTTGGGGCAGGGGGCTCTGGGGCCAACGTCCTGACTTTC. Protein product: CSVGAGGSGANVLTF.

This clone was observed a few times. The chain links TRBV6-6 to TRBJ1-1; tentative D call: TRBD1 (5 bases). Trimming left V 7 bases short and J 1 base short, with 13 bases between. The germline gives CDR1 MNHNY, CDR2 SVGAGI (reference sequence). There are 14 residues in the CDR3. The CDR3 region is CASTAGSGNTEAFF. The CDR3 DNA is TGTGCCAGCACAGCAGGGTCGGGGAACACTGAAGCTTTCTTT.

This clone has a handful of counts. This chain links TRBV6-5 with TRBJ2-5, with 7 bases aligning to TRBD2. In germline, CDR1 is MNHEY, CDR2 SVGAGI. Trimming cost V 6 bases and J 5 bases; bases outside gene matches: 0. This CDR3 has 11 amino acids. CDR3 coding DNA: TGTGCCAGCAGACTAGCGGAGACCCAGTACTTC. This encodes CASRLAETQYF.

This clone was seen more than once but under ten times. CDR3 amino acids: CSVARTGGNTEAFF. For the CDR3, the DNA is TGCAGCGTTGCAAGGACGGGAGGGAACACTGAAGCTTTCTTT. The chain couples TRBV29-1 to TRBJ1-1; D remains ambiguous. The germline CDR1 and CDR2 sequences are SQVTM and ANQGSEA. This CDR3 contains 14 residues. The V and J ends lost 4 bases and 1 base respectively, with 13 bases between them. The full variable domain, with the rest looked up from reference TRBV29-1 and TRBJ1-1, is SAVISQKPSRDICQRGTSLTIQCQVDSQVTMMFWYRQQPGQSLTLIATANQGSEATYESGFVIDKFPISRPNLTFSTLTVSNMSPEDSSIYLCSVARTGGNTEAFFGQGTRLTVV.

This clone was observed a handful of times. This sequence joins TRBV11-3 and TRBJ2-3, with D unresolved. CDR1 and CDR2 from the germline V gene are SGHNT and YENEEA. V was shortened by 1 base and J by 3 bases, with 8 bases between the two germline ends. This CDR3 has 14 residues. The CDR3 loop is CASSLGQATDTQYF. DNA of the CDR3: TGTGCCAGCAGCTTAGGGCAGGCGACAGATACGCAGTATTTT.